The 20 T cell receptor beta chains below were found in one sample sequenced in a study of T cells in Graves' hyperthyroidism and ophthalmopathy. RNA transcripts served as the template for amplifying TCR beta CDR3 regions. First-round RT-PCR of the TCR CDR3 relied on the HTBI primer set. TCRdb independently ran MiXCR on the multiplex PCR reads; one entry per CDR3 protein. Here the sample spans about 640,000 distinct CDR3 sequences, roughly 20% being singletons. Sequencing input: blood. The receptors shown here come from a man aged 25 to 40 with Graves' ophthalmopathy.

The chain joins TRBV28 to TRBJ1-1; D gene unclear. Germline CDR1 is MDHEN and CDR2 is SYDVKM. The CDR3 consists of 14 residues. V lost 5 bases to trimming and J lost 1 base, with 11 bases between them. This CDR3 is CASSPPGENTEAFF. The DNA for the CDR3 is TGTGCCAGCAGTCCACCCGGAGAGAACACTGAAGCTTTCTTT.

Ten or more counts support this clonotype. The rearrangement uses TRBV12-3 or TRBV12-4 and TRBJ2-3; TRBD2 might be the D (5 bases). The CDR3 totals 15 residues. Between the trimmed V and J ends, which lost 5 bases and 1 base, there was a span of 13 bases. The CDR3 bases are TGTGCCAGCAGTACCCTCGGACTGCGCACAGATACGCAGTATTTT. Its protein product is CASSTLGLRTDTQYF.

In this sample, this clonotype turned up a few times. This chain connects TRBV5-1 to TRBJ1-1; D is possibly TRBD1 (6 bases). The CDR3 length is 15 residues. Germline values: CDR1 SGHRS, CDR2 YFSETQ. The ends were cut back, 0 bases at V and 8 bases at J, with 17 bases in the middle. CDR3 DNA: TGCGCCAGCAGCTTGGATGGCAGGGGTGTTTTGGAAGCTTTCTTT. This codes for CASSLDGRGVLEAFF.

The rearrangement uses TRBV20-1 and TRBJ2-7; TRBD2 matches at 12 bases. Trimming cost V 5 bases and J 5 bases; bases outside gene matches: 16. CDR1 and CDR2 (germline): DFQATT, SNEGSKA (reference sequence). CDR3 length: 17 amino acids. The CDR3 region is CSAPDTSGRFSFDEQYF. The CDR3 nucleotides are TGCAGTGCTCCTGACACTAGCGGGAGGTTTTCGTTCGACGAGCAGTACTTC.

V usage is TRBV20-1 and J usage is TRBJ2-1, with TRBD2 matching over 10 bases. There are 15 residues in the CDR3. With 7 bases clipped from V and 6 bases from J, the junction kept 12 bases outside the gene matches. Germline lookup yields CDR1 DFQATT and CDR2 SNEGSKA (reference sequence). The CDR3 loop is CSVGPLAGAPNEQFF. CDR3 DNA sequence: TGCAGTGTCGGACCTCTAGCGGGAGCCCCCAATGAGCAGTTCTTC.

This clonotype was observed many times. The J gene is TRBJ2-7, the V gene TRBV7-2, with TRBD2 matching 8 bases. Germline CDR1 and CDR2: SGHTA and FQGNSA. The CDR3 covers 15 residues. Unmatched junction bases numbered 4, after V lost 1 base and J lost 2 bases. Written as DNA, the CDR3 is TGTGCCAGCAGCTTAGGATCTAGCGGGCCCTACGAGCAGTACTTC. Residues: CASSLGSSGPYEQYF.

The chain employs TRBV7-9 and TRBJ2-3; 9 bases line up with TRBD2. The germline gives CDR1 SEHNR, CDR2 FQNEAQ (reference sequence). The length of the CDR3 is 19 residues. The ends lost 4 bases at V and 0 bases at J; junction bases unmatched: 14. In DNA form, the CDR3 reads TGTGCCAGCAGCTCCACCTATAGCGGGAGCCCCCCTAGCACAGATACGCAGTATTTT. As protein: CASSSTYSGSPPSTDTQYF.

This clonotype was detected ten times or more. Its ends do not fully match the called genes, so a read error is possible. The V gene is TRBV2, the J gene TRBJ2-7; no clear D gene. This CDR3 has 14 residues. Germline loops: CDR1 SNHLY, CDR2 FYNNEI. DNA of the CDR3: TGTGCCAGCACTGAAAGTAAAAGCTCCTACGAGCAGTACTTC. Its translation is CASTESKSSYEQYF.

CDR3 amino acids: CSAKSGRNQPQHF. CDR3 coding DNA: TGCAGCGCCAAATCCGGGCGCAATCAGCCCCAGCATTTT. The chain is built from TRBV29-1 and TRBJ1-5, with D hard to call. This CDR3 region has 13 residues. Trimming pared 7 bases from V and 2 bases from J, leaving 12 bases between. Germline CDR1 is SQVTM and CDR2 is ANQGSEA. Filled out from reference TRBV29-1 and TRBJ1-5, the complete variable domain reads SAVISQKPSRDICQRGTSLTIQCQVDSQVTMMFWYRQQPGQSLTLIATANQGSEATYESGFVIDKFPISRPNLTFSTLTVSNMSPEDSSIYLCSAKSGRNQPQHFGDGTRLSIL.

This clonotype was counted a few times. V usage is TRBV7-9 and J usage is TRBJ1-1; D unclear. V lost 10 bases, J lost 1 base, and 10 bases lay in between. The germline CDR1 and CDR2 sequences are SEHNR and FQNEAQ (reference sequence). The CDR3 loop spans 12 amino acids. The CDR3 loop reads CAIGLANTEAFF. CDR3 nucleotides: TGTGCCATTGGGCTGGCGAACACTGAAGCTTTCTTT.

This clonotype was seen at least ten times. The chain joins TRBV20-1 to TRBJ1-5; 7 positions match TRBD1. V lost 5 bases and J lost 0; bases outside the gene matches: 13. Germline V gene sequence: CDR1 DFQATT, CDR2 SNEGSKA (reference sequence). The CDR3 is 17 amino acids. CDR3 DNA: TGCAGTGCTCCGCCCTTCACAGGGGCCGTTAGCAATCAGCCCCAGCATTTT. This encodes CSAPPFTGAVSNQPQHF.

The chain links TRBV28 to TRBJ2-3; the D gene is possibly TRBD1 (6 bases). This CDR3 region has 15 residues. Germline CDR1 and CDR2: MDHEN and SYDVKM. Trimming took off 2 bases at V and 2 bases at J, with 11 bases between the two ends. CDR3 loop: CASSLTGWTTDTQYF. The CDR3 DNA follows: TGTGCCAGCAGTTTAACAGGGTGGACCACAGATACGCAGTATTTT. The complete variable domain, with remaining parts taken from reference TRBV28 and TRBJ2-3, reads DVKVTQSSRYLVKRTGEKVFLECVQDMDHENMFWYRQDPGLGLRLIYFSYDVKMKEKGDIPEGYSVSREKKERFSLILESASTNQTSMYLCASSLTGWTTDTQYFGPGTRLTVL.

The chain is built from TRBV7-2 and TRBJ2-6, with D possibly being TRBD1 or TRBD2 (6 bases each). V was pared by 5 bases and J by 2 bases, with 10 bases between. Germline V lookup: CDR1 SGHTA, CDR2 FQGNSA. This CDR3 has 15 amino acids. The CDR3 DNA sequence: TGTGCCAGCAGCCCCGGGGGCGCTGGGGCCAACGTCCTGACTTTC. It specifies CASSPGGAGANVLTF.

This clonotype was recorded many times. V usage is TRBV3-1 and J usage is TRBJ2-1; 11 nucleotides line up with TRBD2. J was trimmed by 4 bases and V by 4 bases; bases with no gene match: 6. The CDR3 is 16 amino acids. CDR1 is LGHDT, CDR2 YNNKEL, per germline (reference sequence). The CDR3 coding sequence is TGTGCCAGCAGCCCACCCGGGACTAGCGGATACAATGAGCAGTTCTTC. This sequence encodes CASSPPGTSGYNEQFF.

V is TRBV4-1 and J is TRBJ2-7; weak D call: TRBD1 (5 bases). Trimming removed 2 bases from V and 5 bases from J, with 7 bases in between. The germline V gene encodes CDR1 MGHRA and CDR2 YSYEKL. This CDR3 spans 12 amino acids. This CDR3 reads CASSQSGNEQYF. The CDR3 bases are TGCGCCAGCAGCCAATCAGGGAACGAGCAGTACTTC.

This chain uses TRBV28 with TRBJ2-7; D is unresolved. The CDR3 length is 12 residues. CDR1 MDHEN and CDR2 SYDVKM come from the germline V gene. With 6 bases removed from V and 2 bases from J, the gap between germline ends came to 8 bases. In DNA, the CDR3 is TGTGCCAGCAGCCGGATGGCCTACGAGCAGTACTTC. Translated: CASSRMAYEQYF.

This clonotype showed up just a few times. The V call is TRBV20-1, the J call TRBJ2-7; D is possibly TRBD2 (5 bases). V gave up 6 bases and J gave up 1 base, with 13 bases separating them. Germline assignment: CDR1 DFQATT and CDR2 SNEGSKA (reference sequence). The CDR3 is 13 residues long. CDR3 residues: CSASPGKSYEQYF. The DNA of the CDR3 is TGCAGTGCCAGTCCCGGGAAGTCCTACGAGCAGTACTTC.

This clonotype was counted many times. The chain joins TRBV12-3 or TRBV12-4 to TRBJ1-1; TRBD1 agrees at 9 bases. CDR3 size: 15 residues. V was pared by 5 bases and J by 4 bases, with 8 bases of the junction left unmatched. In nucleotides, the CDR3 is TGTGCCAGCAGTCCGGGGACAGGGAGGATCACTGAAGCTTTCTTT. It yields the protein CASSPGTGRITEAFF.

This clonotype was counted between two and nine times. The V and J genes are TRBV6-1 and TRBJ1-5, with TRBD1 matching over 7 bases. V shed 8 bases and J 0 bases; nucleotides not matched to a gene: 22. CDR1 is MNHNS, CDR2 SASEGT, per germline. This CDR3 comprises 20 residues. CDR3 sequence (DNA): TGTGCCAGCTTGGGCCGGGTACCCGGACAGGTTTTTGATAGCAATCAGCCCCAGCATTTT. Encoded protein: CASLGRVPGQVFDSNQPQHF.

This sequence joins TRBV13 and TRBJ2-7; perhaps TRBD1 as D (5 bases). The germline CDR1 and CDR2 sequences are PRHDT and FYEKMQ (reference sequence). The CDR3 sequence is 13 residues long. V lost 5 bases and J 4 bases, leaving 12 bases between the germline ends. CDR3 nucleotide sequence: TGTGCCAGCAGCGATGCGCAGGGATACGAGCAGTACTTC. Encoded protein: CASSDAQGYEQYF.